Given below is one TCR beta chain in context. The sample is drawn from a study of CD8 T cells in Susac syndrome. Background on the study: When their blood was taken, the Susac syndrome patients had either not yet had any therapy, were taking corticosteroids, or were taking intravenous immunoglobulin alone.

There are 11 residues in the CDR3. Germline loops: CDR1 MNHEY, CDR2 SVGEGT. V was pared by 4 bases and J by 10 bases, with 8 bases between. Roughly 0.45 to 1 ug RNA was reverse transcribed with random hexamers. Amplification of the TCR beta CDR3 was carried out by immunoSEQ multiplex PCR, which spanned a total of 54 Vbeta and 13 Jbeta segments. MiXCR was run by TCRdb on the immunoSEQ multiplex PCR reads, yielding one entry per CDR3 protein. The sample carries 170,000 or so distinct CDR3 sequences, around 96% recorded once. Fulfillment of recently defined diagnostic criteria for definite or probable disease was shown by the patients with Susac syndrome. TEMRA cells were FACS-enriched and CD8+ and CD4+ T cells negatively isolated.

The sample was CD4+ T cells from PBMCs. The source of this sequence is a human donor with Susac syndrome. This chain uses TRBV6-2 or TRBV6-3 with TRBJ2-1; D call uncertain. CDR3 sequence: CASSFPGEQFF. The CDR3 DNA sequence: TGTGCCAGCAGTTTCCCCGGGGAGCAGTTCTTC.